This T cell receptor (beta chain) was sequenced during a study of identical twins. This clonotype was observed many times. Its antigen is unidentified. The CDR3 consists of 14 residues. Between the trimmed V and J ends, which lost 3 bases and 4 bases, there was a span of 12 bases. Study findings and constraints: Out-of-frame alpha sequences shared by twins showed excess low generation probability. Invariant T cells like MAIT and iNKT could partly confound the zero-insertion analyses.

One entry per CDR3 protein, called by TCRdb with MiXCR from the 5' RACE reads. Among around 670,000 distinct CDR3 sequences listed, approximately 6% were seen once. This TCR was recovered from a man younger than 35 in good health. The sample comprised naive T cells sorted from blood. The V and J genes are TRBV12-3 or TRBV12-4 and TRBJ1-2; no reliable D call. CDR3 sequence: CASSFQVDVYGYTF. The DNA of the CDR3 is TGTGCCAGCAGTTTTCAAGTCGATGTCTATGGCTACACCTTC.